Following are 27 T cell receptor beta chains from one sample sequenced in a study of spatial heterogeneity in lung cancer. Time point meaning: sample taken at primary tumor resection. TCRdb redid the calling of the 5' RACE reads with MiXCR, one entry per CDR3 protein. In the table there are about 44,000 distinct CDR3 sequences, approximately 14% of which are singletons. This specimen consisted of PBMCs, obtained at surgery. These receptors were taken from a male donor with early-stage non-small cell lung cancer.

This clonotype was observed a handful of times. This rearrangement joins TRBV30 to TRBJ2-7; TRBD2 matches 7 bases. This CDR3 comprises 12 residues. The trim removed 0 bases at V and 6 bases at J, leaving 2 bases unmatched. Germline CDR1 reads GTSNPN; CDR2 reads SVGIG (reference sequence). CDR3 nucleotides: TGTGCCTGGAGTGTTCCGGGAGGCGAGCAGTACTTC. Its protein is CAWSVPGGEQYF.

The chain recombines TRBV12-3 or TRBV12-4 with TRBJ1-4; 7 bases align to TRBD1. This CDR3 has 17 amino acids. V lost 3 bases and J lost 5; bases outside the gene matches: 12. DNA of the CDR3: TGTGCCAGCAGTTTGGGGCAGGGGGTTGGAGTGAATGAAAAACTGTTTTTT. Its protein is CASSLGQGVGVNEKLFF.

At least ten counts were recorded for this clonotype. J is TRBJ1-1 and V is TRBV15, with unresolved D. V lost 2 bases to trimming and J lost 12 bases, with 19 bases between them. The CDR3 spans 14 residues. Germline V gives CDR1 LNHNV, CDR2 YYDKDF (reference sequence). CDR3 nucleotide sequence: TGTGCCACCAGCAGACCTGCCCCCGGGGTAACAACTTTCTTT. Protein product: CATSRPAPGVTTFF.

The table lists this clonotype with many counts. The chain links TRBV28 to TRBJ1-6, with 8 bases fitting TRBD1. The J segment lost 13 bases and the V segment lost 0 bases, leaving 5 bases of the junction unmatched. The CDR3 is 14 residues long. Germline CDR1 MDHEN, CDR2 SYDVKM. CDR3 loop: CASSLWDRASPLHF. The CDR3 DNA reads TGTGCCAGCAGTTTATGGGACAGGGCATCGCCCCTCCACTTT.

This clonotype was detected ten times or more. V is TRBV5-1 and J is TRBJ2-1; D might be TRBD1 (6 bases). The CDR3 has 14 residues. V lost 4 bases, J lost 9 bases, and 17 bases lay in between. Germline CDR1 reads SGHRS; CDR2 reads YFSETQ. CDR3 sequence reads: CASSAGTLGAEQFF. DNA for the CDR3: TGCGCCAGCAGCGCCGGTACGCTGGGGGCTGAGCAGTTCTTC.

This clonotype was counted a few times. V and J are TRBV27 and TRBJ2-1, with D perhaps TRBD1 or TRBD2 (5 bases each). This CDR3 comprises 17 residues. Trimming cost V 8 bases and J 4 bases, with 24 bases left between them. Germline CDR1 reads MNHEY; CDR2 reads SMNVEV (reference sequence). DNA for the CDR3: TGTGCCAGCGCTTTGAGATGGGTTGGGACGGATTACAATGAGCAGTTCTTC. Encoded protein: CASALRWVGTDYNEQFF.

This clonotype appeared once. V is TRBV5-1 and J is TRBJ1-1; 9 bases line up with TRBD1. The V segment lost 4 bases and the J segment 7 bases; nucleotides outside the gene matches: 2. CDR3 size: 12 residues. The germline V gene encodes CDR1 SGHRS and CDR2 YFSETQ. The CDR3, as DNA: TGCGCCAGCAGCGGGACAGGGATTGAAGCTTTCTTT. As protein: CASSGTGIEAFF.

This clonotype was seen only a few times. The rearrangement uses TRBV5-1 and TRBJ2-7, with D hard to call. The V end lost 5 bases, the J end lost 3 bases, and 15 bases lay between the germline ends. The CDR3 has 14 amino acids. The germline V gene encodes CDR1 SGHRS and CDR2 YFSETQ. CDR3 sequence reads: CASSYSGSIYEQYF. The CDR3 coding sequence is TGCGCCAGCAGTTATAGTGGAAGTATCTACGAGCAGTACTTC.

This clonotype was seen ten or more times. V usage is TRBV5-1 and J usage is TRBJ2-7; maybe TRBD1 (5 bases). The CDR3 contains 13 residues. Trimming pared 2 bases from V and 5 bases from J, leaving 11 bases between. Germline V gene sequence: CDR1 SGHRS, CDR2 YFSETQ. Here the CDR3 reads CASSFGQGDEQYF. In DNA form, the CDR3 reads TGCGCCAGCAGCTTCGGGCAGGGTGACGAGCAGTACTTC.

This chain uses TRBV6-5 with TRBJ1-4; D is possibly TRBD1 (5 bases). The CDR3 loop spans 15 amino acids. Trimming took 4 bases from V and 0 from J, leaving 9 bases between them. Germline V gives CDR1 MNHEY, CDR2 SVGAGI. CDR3 in DNA: TGTGCCAGCAGTTCCGGGACTGCAACTAATGAAAAACTGTTTTTT. Translated: CASSSGTATNEKLFF.

The chain is built from TRBV15 and TRBJ2-3; D is unclear. Germline V gene sequence: CDR1 LNHNV, CDR2 YYDKDF (reference sequence). The CDR3 has 13 amino acids. V lost 8 bases and J 4 bases, leaving 13 bases between the germline ends. The CDR3 DNA sequence: TGTGCCACCGCTGATAAGCTCTCAGATACGCAGTATTTT. This codes for CATADKLSDTQYF.

This clonotype was found many times. The gene calls are TRBV28 and TRBJ2-7, with D unclear. The length of the CDR3 is 13 residues. CDR1 and CDR2 (germline): MDHEN, SYDVKM. The V end lost 4 bases, the J end lost 4 bases, and 11 bases lay between the germline ends. As DNA, the CDR3 is TGTGCCAGCAGTTCGCGGACGCGGTACGAGCAGTACTTC. It specifies CASSSRTRYEQYF.

This clonotype was detected a few times. The V gene is TRBV19, the J gene TRBJ2-2; no clear D gene. Per the germline V gene, CDR1 is LNHDA and CDR2 is SQIVND (reference sequence). The CDR3 length is 16 residues. V shed 1 base and J shed 0 bases, with 9 bases lying between them. The CDR3 sequence: CASSIGTTANTGELFF. CDR3 bases: TGTGCCAGTAGTATAGGAACTACCGCGAACACCGGGGAGCTGTTTTTT.

This clonotype was recorded a few times. V is TRBV5-1 and J is TRBJ1-6, with TRBD1 matching over 9 bases. CDR1 and CDR2 from the germline V gene are SGHRS and YFSETQ. The ends lost 2 bases at V and 6 bases at J; junction bases unmatched: 6. There are 16 residues in the CDR3. The CDR3 DNA follows: TGCGCCAGCAGCTTTTCACAGGGGGCGAGTAATTCACCCCTCCACTTT. Translating it yields CASSFSQGASNSPLHF. Full variable domain (rest looked up from reference TRBV5-1 and TRBJ1-6): KAGVTQTPRYLIKTRGQQVTLSCSPISGHRSVSWYQQTPGQGLQFLFEYFSETQRNKGNFPGRFSGRQFSNSRSEMNVSTLELGDSALYLCASSFSQGASNSPLHFGNGTRLTVT.

This clonotype was detected only a few times. This chain uses TRBV2 with TRBJ2-7; D is tentatively TRBD1 or TRBD2 (6 bases each). The CDR3 extends over 13 amino acids. The V end was cut by 8 bases, the J end by 2 bases, with 13 bases between. Germline CDR1 is SNHLY and CDR2 is FYNNEI. The CDR3 reads CASAAGTTYEQYF. DNA for the CDR3: TGTGCCAGCGCCGCGGGGACAACCTACGAGCAGTACTTC.

This clonotype was counted many times. The chain joins TRBV20-1 to TRBJ1-5; TRBD1 agrees at 10 bases. This CDR3 contains 12 residues. Germline loops: CDR1 DFQATT, CDR2 SNEGSKA (reference sequence). Trimming cost V 5 bases and J 8 bases; bases outside gene matches: 3. The CDR3 coding sequence is TGCAGTGCTGGGACAGGGGTTAAGCCCCAGCATTTT. Translation: CSAGTGVKPQHF.

V and J are TRBV9 and TRBJ2-2, with D perhaps matching TRBD1 (6 bases). The germline V and J ends were trimmed by 5 bases and 0 bases, with 11 bases remaining between them. This CDR3 region has 15 residues. Germline V gives CDR1 SGDLS, CDR2 YYNGEE. In nucleotides, the CDR3 is TGTGCCAGCAGGAAGACAGGCTCGAACACCGGGGAGCTGTTTTTT. It specifies CASRKTGSNTGELFF.

This chain uses TRBV7-9 with TRBJ1-2, with D maybe TRBD1 (5 bases). The germline V gene has CDR1 SEHNR and CDR2 FQNEAQ (reference sequence). The CDR3 is made up of 13 amino acids. The V gene lost 5 bases and the J gene lost 2 bases, with 9 bases spanning the gap. CDR3 coding DNA: TGTGCCAGCAGCCGGGACGGCAACTATGGCTACACCTTC. Residues: CASSRDGNYGYTF.

This clonotype was seen many times. The rearrangement uses TRBV10-2 and TRBJ2-2; D may be TRBD2 (6 bases). The CDR3 is 16 amino acids. The V end lost 0 bases, the J end lost 3 bases, and 11 bases lay between the germline ends. Germline V gene data show CDR1 as WSHSY and CDR2 as SAAADI. DNA of the CDR3: TGCGCCAGCAGTGAGTCGCCGGAGGGAGACACCGGGGAGCTGTTTTTT. This encodes CASSESPEGDTGELFF.

The chain's CDR3 is CASSGWINYGYTF. Here the CDR3 DNA reads TGTGCCAGCAGCGGCTGGATTAACTATGGCTACACCTTC. The J gene is TRBJ1-2, the V gene TRBV5-5; D is undetermined. Germline values: CDR1 SGHKS, CDR2 YYEKEE (reference sequence). Deletions cut 4 bases from V and 1 base from J, with 8 bases between. CDR3 length: 13 residues.

This clonotype was observed a handful of times. The chain has TRBV18 and TRBJ2-5; D is unresolved. Germline V gene sequence: CDR1 KGHSH, CDR2 LQKENI. Trimming removed 1 base at V and 5 bases at J, with 14 bases between. The CDR3 consists of 15 residues. CDR3 sequence (DNA): TGTGCCAGCTCACCACGGGCAGGAGATGGGGAGACCCAGTACTTC. It yields the protein CASSPRAGDGETQYF.

V is TRBV12-3 or TRBV12-4 and J is TRBJ2-7, with 12 bases lining up with TRBD2. Trimming removed 0 bases from V and 2 bases from J; junction bases left unmatched: 2. The CDR3 covers 16 residues. The CDR3 nucleotides read TGTGCCAGCAGTTTAGCGGCTAGCGGGGGGGCCTACGAGCAGTACTTC. It encodes CASSLAASGGAYEQYF.

This clonotype has a handful of counts. The V call is TRBV29-1, the J call TRBJ2-4, with TRBD2 as a possible D gene (6 bases). The V end was cut by 4 bases, the J end by 7 bases, with 14 bases between. The germline gives CDR1 SQVTM, CDR2 ANQGSEA. There are 13 residues in the CDR3. CDR3 nucleotides: TGCAGCGTTGCATTTAGCGGAGGGAACATTCAGTACTTC. Translating it yields CSVAFSGGNIQYF.

This clonotype was observed a few times. The V call is TRBV28, the J call TRBJ1-6; D ambiguous. The CDR3 sequence is 13 residues long. Trimming took 9 bases from V and 9 from J, leaving 15 bases between them. CDR1 is MDHEN, CDR2 SYDVKM, per germline. The CDR3 bases are TGTGCCAGTGGAGACTCCCATGGTTCACCCCTCCACTTT. Its protein is CASGDSHGSPLHF.

The rearrangement uses TRBV6-2 or TRBV6-3 and TRBJ1-5; tentatively, D is TRBD1 (5 bases). The CDR3 consists of 12 residues. The germline V gene encodes CDR1 MNHEY and CDR2 SVGEGT. The V end lost 2 bases, the J end lost 6 bases, and 5 bases lay between the germline ends. CDR3 loop: CASSYGGQPQHF. CDR3 DNA: TGTGCCAGCAGTTACGGGGGTCAGCCCCAGCATTTT.

This clonotype was recorded a few times. The chain couples TRBV6-1 to TRBJ2-1; D gene unclear. Per the germline V gene, CDR1 is MNHNS and CDR2 is SASEGT. The CDR3 has 10 amino acids. V was pared by 8 bases and J by 9 bases, with 8 bases between. This CDR3 reads CASPLGEQFF. The DNA of the CDR3 is TGTGCCAGCCCATTAGGTGAGCAGTTCTTC.

V and J are TRBV7-2 and TRBJ2-4, with D possibly being TRBD2 (6 bases). Trimming removed 3 bases at V and 0 bases at J, with 6 bases between. Per germline, CDR1 SGHTA and CDR2 FQGNSA. CDR3 length equals 14 residues. The CDR3 DNA reads TGTGCCAGCAGCTTGGGACTAGCCAAAAACATTCAGTACTTC. It encodes CASSLGLAKNIQYF.